The 20 T cell receptor beta chains listed next were all sequenced from one sample in a study of T cells in Graves' hyperthyroidism and ophthalmopathy. RNA transcripts provided the source from which TCR beta CDR3 regions were amplified. With the HTBI primer set, the TCR CDR3 went through a first round of RT-PCR. Each CDR3 protein gets one entry after TCRdb re-called the multiplex PCR reads with MiXCR. The data hold under 650,000 distinct CDR3 sequences, with around 15% observed a single time. The sample taken for sequencing was blood. The receptors shown here come from a woman between 25 and 40 years old with Graves' hyperthyroidism.

This clonotype was seen repeatedly, ten times or more. Written as DNA, the CDR3 is TGTGCCAGCAGTTCAAGACCACCCTATTCCTCAAATGAGCAGTTCTTC. Translating it yields CASSSRPPYSSNEQFF. The chain links TRBV27 to TRBJ2-1; unclear D gene. The V gene's germline CDR1 is MNHEY and CDR2 SMNVEV (reference sequence). Deletions cut 4 bases from V and 7 bases from J, with 20 bases between. The CDR3 loop spans 16 amino acids.

This clonotype was detected many times. The rearrangement uses TRBV28 and TRBJ2-3; 14 bases align to TRBD2. The V and J ends lost 6 bases and 7 bases, in that order; junction bases with no gene match: 12. CDR3 length equals 17 residues. From germline, CDR1 is MDHEN and CDR2 SYDVKM. For the CDR3, the DNA is TGTGCCAGCAGCTCCGACCCCGGGACTAGCGGGAGAAATACGCAGTATTTT. It yields the protein CASSSDPGTSGRNTQYF.

The chain links TRBV9 to TRBJ2-7; 7 nucleotides line up with TRBD2. V was clipped by 5 bases and J by 6 bases; unmatched bases: 11. The CDR3 totals 14 residues. CDR1 is SGDLS, CDR2 YYNGEE, per germline. CDR3 in DNA: TGTGCCAGCAGAGAGACTAGCAGGACGGGCGAGCAGTACTTC. Translated: CASRETSRTGEQYF.

DNA for the CDR3: TGCGCCAGCAGCTGGGGACTAGCGGGAGGGCAGGGCAATGAGCAGTTCTTC. Its translation: CASSWGLAGGQGNEQFF. The genes are TRBV5-1 and TRBJ2-1; 16 positions agree with TRBD2. The CDR3 runs to 17 residues. After removal of 3 bases from V and 6 bases from J, the junction contained 6 bases not matched to a gene. CDR1 SGHRS and CDR2 YFSETQ come from the germline V gene.

This clonotype was seen many times. The chain uses TRBV4-3 and TRBJ2-7; TRBD1 aligns across 8 bases. Germline V lookup: CDR1 LGHNA, CDR2 YSLEER. CDR3 size: 16 residues. V shed 0 bases, J shed 2 bases, and the junction held 6 bases outside the gene matches. The DNA for the CDR3 is TGCGCCAGCAGCCAAGATCCGTCGGACAGGGCCTACGAGCAGTACTTC. Its protein product is CASSQDPSDRAYEQYF.

J is TRBJ2-7 and V is TRBV5-6, with D hard to call. Trimming pared 1 base from V and 3 bases from J, leaving 11 bases between. The CDR3 length is 14 residues. Germline CDR1 reads SGHDT; CDR2 reads YYEEEE. The CDR3 region is CASSLIISRYEQYF. Written as DNA, the CDR3 is TGTGCCAGCAGCTTGATTATCTCCCGCTACGAGCAGTACTTC.

Concerning this clonotype: This may come from a read error, since a much larger clone is one base off. The chain joins TRBV7-6 to TRBJ2-1, with TRBD1 identical over 7 bases. V was clipped by 2 bases and J by 11 bases; unmatched bases: 6. Germline CDR1 and CDR2: SGHVS and FNYEAQ. This CDR3 spans 13 amino acids. The CDR3 spells CASSLTNRGKQFF. CDR3 sequence (DNA): TGTGCCAGCAGCTTAACAAACAGGGGCAAGCAGTTCTTC.

This chain uses TRBV12-3 or TRBV12-4 with TRBJ1-1; possibly TRBD1 for D (5 bases). Trimming took 5 bases from V and 4 from J, leaving 14 bases between them. The CDR3 spans 14 residues. The DNA for the CDR3 is TGTGCCAGCAGTCTCCTTGGGGGAAGCACTGAAGCTTTCTTT. As protein: CASSLLGGSTEAFF.

The V gene is TRBV11-2, the J gene TRBJ2-4, with D maybe TRBD2 (6 bases). There are 15 residues in the CDR3. The germline V gene encodes CDR1 SGHAT and CDR2 FQNNGV. Deletions cut 5 bases from V and 4 bases from J, with 15 bases between. CDR3 region: CASSPSGGTKNIQYF. The CDR3 nucleotides are TGTGCCAGCAGCCCCTCAGGCGGGACGAAAAACATTCAGTACTTC.

The CDR3 loop is CASTAAGPDTQYF. CDR3 DNA sequence: TGTGCCAGCACCGCGGCCGGGCCAGATACGCAGTATTTT. The chain recombines TRBV6-1 with TRBJ2-3; D ambiguous. Trimming took off 7 bases at V and 4 bases at J, with 12 bases between the two ends. The germline V gene has CDR1 MNHNS and CDR2 SASEGT. The CDR3 extends over 13 amino acids.

A word on this clonotype: Sequence at one end of the junction differs from germline and may be a read error. The V call is TRBV6-1, the J call TRBJ2-1, with a weak D call TRBD2 (5 bases). The CDR3 has 15 amino acids. In germline, CDR1 is MNHNS, CDR2 SASEGT. The CDR3 reads CASSPLRRTYDEQFF. The CDR3 nucleotides are TGTGCCAGCAGTCCCCTGAGGAGGACCTACGATGAGCAGTTCTTC.

This chain uses TRBV29-1 with TRBJ1-2; D gene ambiguous. The CDR3 contains 15 residues. The germline CDR1 and CDR2 sequences are SQVTM and ANQGSEA. The V end lost 4 bases, the J end lost 4 bases, and 19 bases lay between the germline ends. The CDR3 DNA sequence: TGCAGCGTTGTGTCTCGAGGAAAAGGAAGCTATGGCTACACCTTC. Translated: CSVVSRGKGSYGYTF.

The chain joins TRBV25-1 to TRBJ1-1; no clear D. The germline V gene has CDR1 MGHDK and CDR2 SYGVNS. The V end was cut by 1 base, the J end by 0 bases, with 18 bases between. The length of the CDR3 is 18 residues. CDR3 DNA: TGTGCCAGCAGTGAATCCCCTGGACTCGGCGCGGTGAACACTGAAGCTTTCTTT. It yields the protein CASSESPGLGAVNTEAFF. Variable domain in full (rest from reference TRBV25-1 and TRBJ1-1): EADIYQTPRYLVIGTGKKITLECSQTMGHDKMYWYQQDPGMELHLIHYSYGVNSTEKGDLSSESTVSRIRTEHFPLTLESARPSHTSQYLCASSESPGLGAVNTEAFFGQGTRLTVV.

This chain links TRBV20-1 with TRBJ2-1; 8 positions match TRBD2. With V trimmed by 1 base and J by 4 bases, 3 bases remained unmatched. This CDR3 region has 14 residues. CDR1 and CDR2 (germline): DFQATT, SNEGSKA (reference sequence). The CDR3 loop is CSARVGRAYNEQFF. The CDR3 DNA reads TGCAGTGCTAGAGTCGGGAGGGCTTACAATGAGCAGTTCTTC.

This chain connects TRBV6-2 or TRBV6-3 to TRBJ2-1, with 11 bases fitting TRBD2. The CDR3 is 16 residues long. Looked up from germline, CDR1 is MNHEY and CDR2 is SVGEGT. Losses at the gene ends were 3 bases for V and 4 bases for J; bases not matched to a gene: 5. CDR3 DNA sequence: TGTGCCAGCAGTTATCTCGGGACTAGCGGTTACAATGAGCAGTTCTTC. Translation: CASSYLGTSGYNEQFF.

The chain links TRBV11-2 to TRBJ2-7, with TRBD1 identical over 8 bases. V dropped 1 base and J dropped 5; count of bases not matched to a gene: 4. The CDR3 sequence is 14 residues long. The germline V gene has CDR1 SGHAT and CDR2 FQNNGV. The CDR3 DNA is TGTGCCAGCAGCTTAGGGACAGGGTACCACGAGCAGTACTTC. Translating it yields CASSLGTGYHEQYF.

The CDR3 nucleotides read TGCAGCGTTTCTGGGGCAGGGGAGCAGTTCTTC. Protein product: CSVSGAGEQFF. The gene calls are TRBV29-1 and TRBJ2-1; D might be TRBD1 (5 bases). This CDR3 is 11 amino acids long. CDR1 and CDR2 from the germline V gene are SQVTM and ANQGSEA. Trimming stripped 5 bases from V and 10 bases from J, with 12 bases between.

The sample holds a few counts of this clonotype. This chain links TRBV5-1 with TRBJ2-7; 7 bases align to TRBD1. V gave up 0 bases and J gave up 2 bases; unmatched junction bases: 8. There are 16 residues in the CDR3. The V gene's germline CDR1 is SGHRS and CDR2 YFSETQ. The CDR3 region is CASSLGRQGGAYEQYF. The CDR3 coding sequence is TGCGCCAGCAGCTTGGGGCGACAGGGTGGCGCCTACGAGCAGTACTTC. Full variable domain (rest looked up from reference TRBV5-1 and TRBJ2-7): KAGVTQTPRYLIKTRGQQVTLSCSPISGHRSVSWYQQTPGQGLQFLFEYFSETQRNKGNFPGRFSGRQFSNSRSEMNVSTLELGDSALYLCASSLGRQGGAYEQYFGPGTRLTVT.

This clonotype turned up a few times. The DNA of the CDR3 is TGCGCCAGCAGCCCGGAGCGACAGGGGAGTAATTCACCCCTCCACTTT. Its protein product is CASSPERQGSNSPLHF. The V gene is TRBV5-1, the J gene TRBJ1-6; 8 positions agree with TRBD1. Trimming at V came to 4 bases and at J to 6 bases, leaving 9 bases not matched to a gene. This CDR3 is 16 amino acids long. Germline CDR1 and CDR2: SGHRS and YFSETQ.

At least ten counts were recorded for this clonotype. The chain employs TRBV2 and TRBJ2-1, with 8 bases matching TRBD2. The germline V gene encodes CDR1 SNHLY and CDR2 FYNNEI. J was trimmed by 3 bases and V by 7 bases; bases with no gene match: 14. CDR3 length: 17 amino acids. The CDR3 protein is CASTVPYSSGYYNEQFF. DNA of the CDR3: TGTGCCAGCACGGTCCCCTACTCTAGCGGGTACTACAATGAGCAGTTCTTC.